This T cell receptor beta chain came from a study of T-cell memory formation after mild COVID-19. Background on the study: There were largely donor-specific TCR clusters. Study findings and constraints: Contracting CD4+ clones sat mainly in CM and EM; CD8+ in EMRA. Balance between CD4 and CD8 was seen in clones contracting day 15 to 85, and a CD4+ lean was seen in later expanders.

Using its own MiXCR run on the 5' RACE reads, TCRdb lists one record per CDR3 protein. This sample has approximately 50,000 distinct CDR3 sequences, with approximately 9.1% found just once. This clonotype was picked up many times. Its specificity is not known. The clonotype comes from an adult woman who had mild COVID-19 (a few samples of this study predate the infection). Cell type and time point are not known. The sample was PBMCs or a T cell subset sorted from them (not recorded which).

In DNA form, the CDR3 reads TGTGCCAGCAGTACACCATCGTCCGAGCAGTACTTC. It encodes CASSTPSSEQYF. The rearrangement uses TRBV6-5 and TRBJ2-7; D uncertain. Germline V gene sequence: CDR1 MNHEY, CDR2 SVGAGI. The CDR3 runs to 12 residues. Trimming pared 5 bases from V and 6 bases from J, leaving 11 bases between.